This T cell receptor (beta chain) was captured by sequencing in a study of Ad26.COV2.S vaccination and SARS-CoV-2 variants. Worth noting for this clone: The antigen remains undetermined.

As for treatment: 15 to 20 received Ad26.COV2.S at low or high dose, single or two shots; about 5 received placebo; per-sample allocation not given. Sampling was performed 63 days after the first vaccine or placebo injection. The J segment lost 1 base and the V segment lost 3 bases, leaving 9 bases of the junction unmatched. Per germline, CDR1 KGHSH and CDR2 LQKENI. CDR3 length: 17 residues. TCRdb's table, derived via immunoSEQ multiplex PCR, lists solely in-frame clones and lacks some. This table holds 320,000 or so clones, roughly nine tenths found once. The study, taken as a whole, reports: There was reportedly substantial breadth in spike-specific CD8+ and CD4+ T cell responses after vaccination.

The TCR sequence derives from a person aged 18 to 65 who received the Ad26.COV2.S COVID-19 vaccine or a placebo. The gene calls are TRBV18 and TRBJ2-3; 8 bases agree with TRBD2. The sample in question was peripheral blood, obtained in a trial of Ad26.COV2.S vaccine versus placebo. Here the CDR3 DNA reads TGTGCCAGCTCACCGAGTCGTTCGGGAGGGGGCACAGATACGCAGTATTTT. It is translated as CASSPSRSGGGTDTQYF.